This T cell receptor beta chain is from a study of blood T cell repertoires in COVID-19. Trimming cost V 0 bases and J 0 bases, with 13 bases left between them. The CDR3 runs 17 residues. The V gene's germline CDR1 is SGDLS and CDR2 YYNGEE. This table comes from immunoSEQ multiplex PCR, and its TCRdb copy is limited to in-frame clones, with some not included. The table has 500,000 to 600,000 clones, roughly nine tenths seen once; the top ten hold about 8%. The gene calls are TRBV9 and TRBJ1-5; tentative D call: TRBD1 (5 bases). The sample comprised peripheral blood. The clonotype was recovered from a woman aged 45 to 65 with COVID-19, enrolled during active disease. The CDR3 nucleotides are TGTGCCAGCAGCGTAGCTTGGAGGGGCAATAGCAATCAGCCCCAGCATTTT. It encodes CASSVAWRGNSNQPQHF.